This T cell receptor (beta chain) comes out of a study of T-cell reconstitution after alpha-beta-depleted transplantation in children. Study-wide results and caveats: By about two months after transplant, alpha-beta T cells reportedly arose from several hundred graft clones that had expanded.

Germline CDR1 is LNHNV and CDR2 is YYDKDF (reference sequence). Trimming removed 0 bases at V and 9 bases at J, with 10 bases between. This CDR3 has 13 residues. This clonotype was observed a handful of times. Its target is not known. Preparation of the TCRbeta library used unique molecular identifiers. Each CDR3 protein is one row after TCRdb ran MiXCR on the PCR reads. The sample shows just over 950,000 distinct CDR3 sequences, roughly 29% of them seen only once. The source material was PBMCs, mostly from graft donor cells, sampled 360 days after TCRalphabeta/CD19-depleted stem cell transplant. The clonotype comes from a boy less than two years old who had a stem cell transplant for SCID, so the T cells may come from the graft donor. V gene TRBV15 combines with J gene TRBJ2-3; possible D gene TRBD2, 6 bases. CDR3 nucleotides: TGTGCCACCAGCAGAGACACTAGCCGCACGCAGTATTTT. This sequence encodes CATSRDTSRTQYF.